These 18 T cell receptor beta chains originate from one sample sequenced in a study of shared clonotypes between healthy human individuals. The method was immunoSEQ multiplex PCR; TCRdb's version includes in-frame clones alone and lacks a portion of them. Of millions of clones in the sample, 95% were seen once. Sample: naive CD4+ T cells sorted from blood. Subset reported: CD45RA+ positively selected. The receptors come from a man between 18 and 35 years old in good health.

J is TRBJ2-1 and V is TRBV27, with D hard to call. Per the germline V gene, CDR1 is MNHEY and CDR2 is SMNVEV (reference sequence). This CDR3 has 12 residues. V shed 5 bases and J shed 9 bases, with 11 bases lying between them. This CDR3 reads CASSPIVGEQFF. CDR3 DNA: TGTGCCAGCAGTCCGATAGTCGGTGAGCAGTTCTTC.

The chain carries TRBV7-2 and TRBJ1-5; D is possibly TRBD1 (6 bases). This CDR3 comprises 15 residues. V lost 1 base and J 7 bases, leaving 14 bases between the germline ends. Germline V gene data show CDR1 as SGHTA and CDR2 as FQGNSA. The CDR3 is CASSLGGRGGQPQHF. The CDR3 region has the DNA TGTGCCAGCAGCTTAGGGGGCAGGGGAGGGCAGCCCCAGCATTTT.

This chain joins TRBV5-4 and TRBJ1-1, with D hard to call. The CDR3 is made up of 14 amino acids. Per germline, CDR1 SGHNT and CDR2 YYREEE (reference sequence). V shed 2 bases and J shed 4 bases, with 12 bases lying between them. The CDR3 here is CASSFLEPGTEAFF. CDR3 nucleotides: TGTGCCAGCAGCTTTTTGGAGCCTGGCACTGAAGCTTTCTTT.

The V and J genes are TRBV7-2 and TRBJ2-7, with 10 positions matching TRBD2. V was clipped by 4 bases and J by 3 bases; unmatched bases: 6. Germline V CDR1 and CDR2: SGHTA, FQGNSA. CDR3 length equals 15 residues. CDR3 bases: TGTGCCAGCAGCTCCCCCCCTAGCGGGAGCTACGAGCAGTACTTC. It yields the protein CASSSPPSGSYEQYF. Combining the CDR3 with reference TRBV7-2 and TRBJ2-7 gives the whole variable domain GAGVSQSPSNKVTEKGKDVELRCDPISGHTALYWYRQSLGQGLEFLIYFQGNSAPDKSGLPSDRFSAERTGGSVSTLTIQRTQQEDSAVYLCASSSPPSGSYEQYFGPGTRLTVT.

The chain combines TRBV28 with TRBJ1-5; D is undetermined. CDR3 length equals 17 residues. Germline V gene data show CDR1 as MDHEN and CDR2 as SYDVKM. The V end lost 1 base, the J end lost 2 bases, and 15 bases lay between the germline ends. CDR3 region: CASSLLARGVGNQPQHF. Here the CDR3 DNA reads TGTGCCAGCAGTTTATTGGCCCGCGGAGTAGGCAATCAGCCCCAGCATTTT.

The chain joins TRBV6-5 to TRBJ2-1, with TRBD2 identical over 11 bases. Losses at the gene ends were 2 bases for V and 6 bases for J; bases not matched to a gene: 6. The CDR3 covers 16 residues. CDR1 and CDR2 (germline): MNHEY, SVGAGI. As DNA, the CDR3 is TGTGCCAGCAGTTACCTGGGGACTAGCGGATTCAATGAGCAGTTCTTC. It yields the protein CASSYLGTSGFNEQFF.

The chain has TRBV2 and TRBJ1-4, with D tentatively TRBD1 (5 bases). This CDR3 has 14 amino acids. The V gene's germline CDR1 is SNHLY and CDR2 FYNNEI. Trimming cost V 7 bases and J 6 bases, with 15 bases left between them. CDR3 bases: TGTGCCAGCACCAGGGAGGCATGGTATGAAAAACTGTTTTTT. As protein: CASTREAWYEKLFF.

V is TRBV11-2 and J is TRBJ2-5; TRBD1 aligns across 10 bases. CDR1 and CDR2 (germline): SGHAT, FQNNGV. CDR3 length: 17 amino acids. With V trimmed by 1 base and J by 5 bases, 10 bases remained unmatched. Written as DNA, the CDR3 is TGTGCCAGCAGCTTAGGCGGTGGGACAGGGGCGAAGGAGACCCAGTACTTC. Protein product: CASSLGGGTGAKETQYF.

The chain has TRBV28 and TRBJ1-6; TRBD1 agrees at 7 bases. CDR3 length: 15 residues. Germline trimming cut 8 bases from V and 3 bases from J; bases unmatched to any gene: 7. Germline-derived CDR1 and CDR2 are MDHEN and SYDVKM. CDR3 protein: CASDSTGDYNSPLHF. The CDR3 DNA sequence: TGTGCCAGCGATTCAACAGGGGACTATAATTCACCCCTCCACTTT.

This clone was observed once. V and J are TRBV2 and TRBJ2-7; 10 bases match TRBD2. Germline V gene lookup returns CDR1 SNHLY and CDR2 FYNNEI. V was pared by 7 bases and J by 0 bases, with 18 bases of the junction left unmatched. The CDR3 sequence is 19 residues long. CDR3 sequence reads: CASTQFTGVASGSSYEQYF. The DNA of the CDR3 is TGTGCCAGCACCCAATTCACAGGGGTGGCTAGCGGGAGCTCCTACGAGCAGTACTTC.

This sequence joins TRBV29-1 and TRBJ2-3; 8 nucleotides match TRBD2. The CDR3 length is 14 residues. Germline CDR1 SQVTM, CDR2 ANQGSEA. The V and J ends lost 4 bases and 4 bases, in that order; junction bases with no gene match: 7. The CDR3 nucleotides are TGCAGCGTTGGCGGGGGGACTTGGGCAGATACGCAGTATTTT. This codes for CSVGGGTWADTQYF.

The V and J genes are TRBV2 and TRBJ1-1; 10 bases fit TRBD1. CDR1 is SNHLY, CDR2 FYNNEI, per germline. V trimming: 0 bases; J trimming: 7 bases; junction bases outside the gene matches: 8. There are 16 residues in the CDR3. CDR3 bases: TGTGCCAGCAGTGAAGCGCGAGGGACAGGGGAAGTTGAAGCTTTCTTT. Protein sequence: CASSEARGTGEVEAFF.

The chain couples TRBV10-3 to TRBJ1-1; possibly TRBD1 for D (6 bases). The V gene lost 3 bases and the J gene lost 4 bases, with 12 bases spanning the gap. Germline values: CDR1 ENHRY, CDR2 SYGVKD. The CDR3 loop spans 14 amino acids. The DNA of the CDR3 is TGTGCCATCAGTGATGGGGGCCGGAGCACTGAAGCTTTCTTT. Translated, it gives CAISDGGRSTEAFF.

This clone was picked up a small number of times. The sample contains more than one DNA sequence encoding this CDR3. The chain recombines TRBV10-3 with TRBJ2-5, with a tentative D call TRBD2 (5 bases). V lost 4 bases and J 5 bases, leaving 5 bases between the germline ends. Germline CDR1 reads ENHRY; CDR2 reads SYGVKD. This CDR3 has 11 residues. As DNA, the CDR3 is TGTGCCATCAGTGGAGGGGAGACCCAGTACTTC. As protein: CAISGGETQYF.

V and J are TRBV10-1 and TRBJ2-3; 8 bases fit TRBD1. In germline, CDR1 is WNHNN, CDR2 SYGVQD (reference sequence). V lost 2 bases and J lost 0; bases outside the gene matches: 4. The CDR3 is made up of 16 amino acids. In DNA, the CDR3 is TGCGCCAGCAGTGAGGCAGGGGGCTTTAGCACAGATACGCAGTATTTT. Its protein is CASSEAGGFSTDTQYF.

In its sample, this clone was seen many times. This specimen includes other DNA sequences encoding the same CDR3. This CDR3 reads CASSLGLNTEAFF. In DNA form, the CDR3 reads TGTGCCAGCAGCTTAGGACTTAACACTGAAGCTTTCTTT. The chain uses TRBV11-1 and TRBJ1-1, with D hard to call. Per germline, CDR1 SGHAT and CDR2 FQDESV (reference sequence). V lost 1 base and J 2 bases, leaving 5 bases between the germline ends. The CDR3 has 13 residues.

The genes are TRBV30 and TRBJ2-1; D is perhaps TRBD1 or TRBD2 (5 bases each). Deletions cut 5 bases from V and 10 bases from J, with 24 bases between. The germline gives CDR1 GTSNPN, CDR2 SVGIG (reference sequence). The CDR3 is made up of 15 amino acids. CDR3: CAWVVAGRGSWEQFF. CDR3 in DNA: TGTGCCTGGGTGGTCGCAGGGAGAGGCTCGTGGGAGCAGTTCTTC.

The genes are TRBV6-5 and TRBJ2-7; maybe TRBD2 (6 bases). Germline V lookup: CDR1 MNHEY, CDR2 SVGAGI. V lost 0 bases and J lost 3, with 9 bases in between. The CDR3 spans 14 residues. CDR3 coding DNA: TGTGCCAGCAGTTACTCCGGGACTTACTACGAGCAGTACTTC. This gives the protein CASSYSGTYYEQYF.